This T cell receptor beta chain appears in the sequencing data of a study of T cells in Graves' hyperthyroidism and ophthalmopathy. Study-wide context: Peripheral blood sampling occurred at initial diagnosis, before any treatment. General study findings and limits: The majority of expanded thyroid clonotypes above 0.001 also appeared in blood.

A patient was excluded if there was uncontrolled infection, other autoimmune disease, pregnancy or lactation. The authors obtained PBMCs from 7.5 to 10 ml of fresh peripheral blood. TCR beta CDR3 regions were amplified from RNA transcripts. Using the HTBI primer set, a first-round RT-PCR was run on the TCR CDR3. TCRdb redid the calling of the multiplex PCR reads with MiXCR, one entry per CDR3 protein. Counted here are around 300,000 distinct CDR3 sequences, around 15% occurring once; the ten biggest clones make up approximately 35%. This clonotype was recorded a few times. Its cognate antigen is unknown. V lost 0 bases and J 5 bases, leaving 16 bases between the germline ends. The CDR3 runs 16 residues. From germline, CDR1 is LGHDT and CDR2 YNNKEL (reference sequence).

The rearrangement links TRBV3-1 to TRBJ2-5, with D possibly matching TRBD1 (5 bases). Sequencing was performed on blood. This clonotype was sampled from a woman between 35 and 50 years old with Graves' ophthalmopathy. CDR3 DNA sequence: TGTGCCAGCAGCCAAGATCTGGGGCCCCCCCGGGAGACCCAGTACTTC. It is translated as CASSQDLGPPRETQYF.